These T cell receptor beta chains were read from a single sample in a study of graft-versus-host responses after intestinal transplantation. Assay: immunoSEQ multiplex PCR; the TCRdb copy retains only in-frame clones and omits some. The sample comprises about 37,000 clones, approximately 86% of which are singletons, and around 17% rests with the top ten. The source material was ileum tissue, sampled less than 210 days after intestinal transplant. These receptors were collected from a human patient who received an intestinal transplant, so some T cells may come from the graft donor. Both conserved end residues are part of each CDR3. The order of the fields is D gene, clone size, V gene, J gene, CDR3 DNA, CDR3 protein. The D gene is left open where the match is weak. Only some rows state a clone size, as once, few, many or a class for expanded clones.

D: -; size: -; V: TRBV7-9; J: TRBJ2-7; DNA: TGTGCCAGCAGCTTTAGCCTACCTGAATACGAGCAGTACTTC; CDR3: CASSFSLPEYEQYF
D: -; size: -; V: TRBV28; J: TRBJ2-7; DNA: TGTGCCAGCAGTTTAGGGGGCGGCTACGAGCAGTACTTC; CDR3: CASSLGGGYEQYF
D: -; size: -; V: TRBV11-2; J: TRBJ1-2; DNA: TGTGCCAGCGCCCCACGGGGGGGGGCGGGTGGCTACACCTTC; CDR3: CASAPRGGAGGYTF
D: TRBD1; size: -; V: TRBV5-1; J: TRBJ1-1; DNA: TGCGCCAGCAGCTTTCTCCCGGGGGTAACAGGGGAGGGCACTGAAGCTTTCTTT; CDR3: CASSFLPGVTGEGTEAFF
D: TRBD2; size: -; V: TRBV10-3; J: TRBJ2-1; DNA: TGTGCCATCACCCGAGGACTAGCGGGAGTCTACAATGAGCAGTTCTTC; CDR3: CAITRGLAGVYNEQFF
D: TRBD2; size: -; V: TRBV2; J: TRBJ2-7; DNA: TGTGCCAGCAGTGTGGGACTAGCGGGGCCTTACGAGCAGTACTTC; CDR3: CASSVGLAGPYEQYF
D: TRBD2; size: -; V: TRBV9; J: TRBJ2-3; DNA: TGTGCCAGCAGCCGGGGGGGCCATACAGATACGCAGTATTTT; CDR3: CASSRGGHTDTQYF
D: TRBD1; size: once; V: TRBV2; J: TRBJ2-7; DNA: TGTGCCAGCAGTGAAACACTCCTGGACAGGGGTCACTCCGAGCAGTACTTC; CDR3: CASSETLLDRGHSEQYF
D: -; size: few; V: TRBV19; J: TRBJ2-3; DNA: TGTGCCAGTAGTATCATGGATACGCAGTATTTT; CDR3: CASSIMDTQYF
D: TRBD2; size: -; V: TRBV7-9; J: TRBJ2-1; DNA: TGTGCCAGCCTACCGGGACTAGTCGATGAGCAGTTCTTC; CDR3: CASLPGLVDEQFF
D: -; size: once; V: TRBV28; J: TRBJ1-3; DNA: TGTGCCAGCAGTGCTGGCGGAGTCATCAGCTCTGGAAACACCATATATTTT; CDR3: CASSAGGVISSGNTIYF
D: TRBD1; size: -; V: TRBV5-1; J: TRBJ2-5; DNA: TGCGCCAGCAGCTTGGCGGGACAGTTGGGAGAGACCCAGTACTTC; CDR3: CASSLAGQLGETQYF
D: -; size: -; V: TRBV4-2; J: TRBJ1-2; DNA: TGTGCCAGCAGCCAAGCCCAGGGCGATAGCTATGGCTACACCTTC; CDR3: CASSQAQGDSYGYTF
D: TRBD1; size: -; V: TRBV28; J: TRBJ2-7; DNA: TGTGCCAGCAGTTTCCCTCTGGGCAGGGGGCCTAACGAGCAGTACTTC; CDR3: CASSFPLGRGPNEQYF
D: -; size: -; V: TRBV11-2; J: TRBJ2-2; DNA: TGTGCCAGCAGCTTAGAATTCGGGGAGCTGTTTTTT; CDR3: CASSLEFGELFF
D: TRBD2; size: -; V: TRBV5-4; J: TRBJ2-3; DNA: TGTGCCAGCAGCCCAAGACGGCTAGCGGGGACAGATACGCAGTATTTT; CDR3: CASSPRRLAGTDTQYF
D: -; size: -; V: TRBV2; J: TRBJ2-7; DNA: TGTGCCAGCACCCCGGGACACCGCTACGAGCAGTACTTC; CDR3: CASTPGHRYEQYF
D: -; size: once; V: TRBV15; J: TRBJ2-3; DNA: TGTGCCACCAGCAGAGATTTGCCTGCACTTGGGCAGTATTTT; CDR3: CATSRDLPALGQYF
D: -; size: -; V: TRBV7-9; J: TRBJ1-5; DNA: TGTGCCAGCAGCCCTAGGGGTAGTGAAGATCAGCCCCAGCATTTT; CDR3: CASSPRGSEDQPQHF
D: TRBD1; size: once; V: TRBV25-1; J: TRBJ1-1; DNA: TGTGCCAGCAACCCGAAAGGGACAGCCGAGGGAGCTTTCTTT; CDR3: CASNPKGTAEGAFF
D: -; size: -; V: TRBV6-4; J: TRBJ2-3; DNA: TGTGCCAGCAGTTCGAATGGGGGGGATACGCAGTATTTT; CDR3: CASSSNGGDTQYF
D: -; size: -; V: TRBV4-1; J: TRBJ2-3; DNA: TGCGCCAGCAGCCAAGAGGGGGTAGCCAGCACAGATACGCAGTATTTT; CDR3: CASSQEGVASTDTQYF